The 15 T cell receptor beta chains reported below all come from one sample, sequenced in a study of blood T cell repertoires in COVID-19. Sequencing was performed with immunoSEQ multiplex PCR; in TCRdb, only in-frame clones are kept and a portion is missing. The data contain around 6,500 clones, roughly 87% of them singletons. The sample taken for sequencing was peripheral blood. These receptors all stem from a man aged 70-80 years with active COVID-19.

The rearrangement links TRBV27 to TRBJ2-3, with 10 bases aligning to TRBD1. The CDR3 is made up of 15 amino acids. Trimming cost V 6 bases and J 3 bases; bases outside gene matches: 6. Germline CDR1 and CDR2: MNHEY and SMNVEV (reference sequence). The CDR3 nucleotides read TGTGCCAGCAGAACACCGGGACAGGGGACAGATACGCAGTATTTT. Translating gives CASRTPGQGTDTQYF.

The chain combines TRBV19 with TRBJ2-6; the match to TRBD1 covers 7 bases. CDR3 length: 15 residues. Germline trimming cut 5 bases from V and 4 bases from J; bases unmatched to any gene: 5. Germline CDR1 reads LNHDA; CDR2 reads SQIVND (reference sequence). The CDR3 region is CASSATGRGANVLTF. The CDR3 DNA sequence: TGTGCCAGTAGTGCGACAGGGCGGGGGGCCAACGTCCTGACTTTC.

The V and J genes are TRBV19 and TRBJ2-1; TRBD1 aligns across 12 bases. The CDR3 sequence is 16 residues long. With V trimmed by 5 bases and J by 15 bases, 17 bases remained unmatched. Germline CDR1 and CDR2: LNHDA and SQIVND (reference sequence). The CDR3 DNA is TGTGCCAGTAGTCTGGGATCGGGACAGGGGGCATTGCAGCGGTTCTTC. This gives the protein CASSLGSGQGALQRFF. Complete variable domain (other parts from reference TRBV19 and TRBJ2-1): DGGITQSPKYLFRKEGQNVTLSCEQNLNHDAMYWYRQDPGQGLRLIYYSQIVNDFQKGDIAEGYSVSREKKESFPLTVTSAQKNPTAFYLCASSLGSGQGALQRFFGPGTRLTVL.

The rearrangement uses TRBV4-2 and TRBJ1-5; possibly TRBD1 for D (6 bases). Germline lookup yields CDR1 LGHNA and CDR2 YNFKEQ. Trimming left V 0 bases short and J 5 bases short, with 11 bases between. The CDR3 length is 15 residues. CDR3 coding DNA: TGTGCCAGCAGCCAAGAAGGCAGGGGCGATCAGCCCCAGCATTTT. Amino acids: CASSQEGRGDQPQHF.

The gene calls are TRBV6-2 or TRBV6-3 and TRBJ1-6; D is ambiguous. Looked up from germline, CDR1 is MNHEY and CDR2 is SVGEGT. V gave up 6 bases and J gave up 9 bases, with 15 bases separating them. There are 14 residues in the CDR3. The CDR3 bases are TGTGCCAGCAGGTACGAGGGTGTCAGTTCACCCCTCCACTTT. This codes for CASRYEGVSSPLHF.

Here the CDR3 reads CASNDRKYGYTF. DNA for the CDR3: TGTGCCAGTAATGACAGGAAATATGGCTACACCTTC. This rearrangement joins TRBV19 to TRBJ1-2, with D perhaps TRBD1 (6 bases). Germline V gene lookup returns CDR1 LNHDA and CDR2 SQIVND (reference sequence). V was shortened by 7 bases and J by 5 bases, with 11 bases between the two germline ends. The CDR3 runs to 12 residues.

The gene calls are TRBV25-1 and TRBJ1-2, with TRBD1 matching 8 bases. The junction had 14 bases not matched to a gene; V was cut back by 4 bases and J by 7 bases. The CDR3 is made up of 16 amino acids. Germline CDR1 and CDR2: MGHDK and SYGVNS. CDR3 region: CASSAAGGHPPFGYTF. The CDR3 DNA sequence: TGTGCCAGCAGTGCGGCAGGGGGCCACCCCCCATTTGGCTACACCTTC.

This sequence joins TRBV2 and TRBJ2-7, with D perhaps matching TRBD2 (5 bases). This CDR3 spans 15 amino acids. In germline, CDR1 is SNHLY, CDR2 FYNNEI. The ends were cut back, 1 base at V and 3 bases at J, with 13 bases in the middle. The DNA of the CDR3 is TGTGCCAGCAGTGAAGTATCCGGGATGGGCTACGAGCAGTACTTC. It codes for CASSEVSGMGYEQYF.

The gene calls are TRBV5-1 and TRBJ1-1, with unresolved D. The CDR3 has 13 amino acids. V was pared by 1 base and J by 2 bases, with 6 bases between. Germline V gene lookup returns CDR1 SGHRS and CDR2 YFSETQ. CDR3 coding DNA: TGCGCCAGCAGCTTGAATCCTAACACTGAAGCTTTCTTT. This codes for CASSLNPNTEAFF.

J is TRBJ1-3 and V is TRBV7-6; 12 bases agree with TRBD1. Germline V gene sequence: CDR1 SGHVS, CDR2 FNYEAQ. J was trimmed by 3 bases and V by 5 bases; bases with no gene match: 8. This CDR3 has 17 amino acids. Here the CDR3 DNA reads TGTGCCAGCAGCCCCCCGGGACAGGGGGCGCTTGGAAACACCATATATTTT. It is translated as CASSPPGQGALGNTIYF.

The rearrangement joins TRBV6-5 to TRBJ1-4, with D perhaps matching TRBD1 (6 bases). Germline V CDR1 and CDR2: MNHEY, SVGAGI. Trimming removed 5 bases at V and 3 bases at J, with 10 bases between. The CDR3 consists of 14 residues. Written as DNA, the CDR3 is TGTGCCAGCAGTCTATCAGGGGCTAATGAAAAACTGTTTTTT. It is translated as CASSLSGANEKLFF.

V gene TRBV11-1 combines with J gene TRBJ1-1, with TRBD1 as a possible D gene (6 bases). Trimming removed 5 bases at V and 6 bases at J, with 19 bases between. From germline, CDR1 is SGHAT and CDR2 FQDESV (reference sequence). This CDR3 comprises 15 residues. Here the CDR3 DNA reads TGTGCCAGCAGCACGGTCCCTTACAGGGCCGCTGAAGCTTTCTTT. Translated, it gives CASSTVPYRAAEAFF.

The chain employs TRBV18 and TRBJ2-3, with 14 bases matching TRBD2. The CDR3 covers 18 residues. Germline V gene sequence: CDR1 KGHSH, CDR2 LQKENI. V lost 1 base and J lost 2; bases outside the gene matches: 5. The chain's CDR3 is CASSPRTSGGTPTDTQYF. The CDR3 coding sequence is TGTGCCAGCTCACCACGGACTAGCGGGGGGACTCCCACAGATACGCAGTATTTT.

This clone was seen a handful of times. This chain connects TRBV6-6 to TRBJ1-2; possible D gene TRBD1, 6 bases. Germline V gives CDR1 MNHNY, CDR2 SVGAGI (reference sequence). The CDR3 length is 13 residues. V was pared by 4 bases and J by 7 bases, with 13 bases between. This CDR3 is CASSFGQKGGYTF. Here the CDR3 DNA reads TGTGCCAGCAGTTTCGGACAGAAGGGTGGCTACACCTTC.

CDR3 DNA sequence: TGCGCCAGCCCCGGTGGGGAGCCTACCAATCAGCCCCAGCATTTT. This codes for CASPGGEPTNQPQHF. V usage is TRBV4-1 and J usage is TRBJ1-5; D gene ambiguous. The CDR3 covers 15 residues. The germline gives CDR1 MGHRA, CDR2 YSYEKL. The V and J ends lost 8 bases and 3 bases respectively, with 17 bases between them.